A single sample gave rise to the 2 T cell receptor beta chains below, sequenced in a study of T cell responses to AZD1222 COVID-19 vaccine (dated by TCRdb to about 2021). The sample's time point label is to be understood as: baseline before first vaccination. This specimen's treatment or condition label, interpreted: meningococcal conjugate vaccine given as trial control. Library creation used the immunoSEQ multiplex PCR assay. TCRdb provides this immuneACCESS table in a form limited to in-frame rearrangements. Some clones are lacking; in checked studies, under half of them reflect an unresolved V gene, and why the rest are absent is not known. Here the sample has about 220,000 clones; about 92% occur a single time. Of the sample, roughly 1% falls within the top ten clones. Sequences were derived from peripheral blood, sampled on day 0 of MenACWY control vaccination. The receptors come from an adult in good health.

The rearrangement uses TRBV5-4 and TRBJ1-2; possible D gene TRBD1, 5 bases. The CDR3 consists of 14 residues. The V end was cut by 3 bases, the J end by 2 bases, with 11 bases between. Germline V gene lookup returns CDR1 SGHNT and CDR2 YYREEE (reference sequence). The CDR3 region has the DNA TGTGCCAGCAGCTCGTGGGGGGGGAACTATGGCTACACCTTC. This sequence encodes CASSSWGGNYGYTF.

This clone was counted between two and nine times. The chain combines TRBV30 with TRBJ2-1; D unclear. Germline V lookup: CDR1 GTSNPN, CDR2 SVGIG (reference sequence). The CDR3 runs to 10 residues. V was trimmed by 2 bases and J by 13 bases, leaving 9 bases between them. The CDR3 DNA reads as TGTGCCTGGAGTTTTGACCGTCAGTTCTTC. Translation: CAWSFDRQFF.